Presented here are 5 T cell receptor beta chains from one specimen sequenced in a study of T cell responses to AZD1222 COVID-19 vaccine. Sequenced by immunoSEQ multiplex PCR; TCRdb stores in-frame clones only, minus some. In the table there are 140,000 to 150,000 clones, about 89% of which are singletons. The specimen was peripheral blood, collected on day 0 of MenACWY control vaccination. These receptor sequences come from an adult in good health.

The CDR3 sequence: CASSIGQGSYEQYF. CDR3 coding DNA: TGTGCCAGCAGCATAGGACAGGGGTCCTACGAGCAGTACTTC. The V call is TRBV9, the J call TRBJ2-7; TRBD1 matches 9 bases. J gave up 1 base and V 4 bases, and 3 bases lay outside the gene matches. CDR1 and CDR2 (germline): SGDLS, YYNGEE. There are 14 residues in the CDR3. Together with reference TRBV9 and TRBJ2-7, the CDR3 gives the full variable domain: DSGVTQTPKHLITATGQRVTLRCSPRSGDLSVYWYQQSLDQGLQFLIQYYNGEERAKGNILERFSAQQFPDLHSELNLSSLELGDSALYFCASSIGQGSYEQYFGPGTRLTVT.

This chain links TRBV7-3 with TRBJ2-1, with 9 nucleotides matching TRBD2. Germline loops: CDR1 SGHTA, CDR2 FQGTGA. V trimming: 1 base; J trimming: 6 bases; junction bases outside the gene matches: 4. The CDR3 has 15 amino acids. The CDR3 protein is CASSLMAGGGNEQFF. CDR3 coding DNA: TGTGCCAGCAGCTTAATGGCGGGAGGGGGCAATGAGCAGTTCTTC.

The gene calls are TRBV4-1 and TRBJ2-7; no clear D. V lost 0 bases and J 4 bases, leaving 13 bases between the germline ends. Germline values: CDR1 MGHRA, CDR2 YSYEKL. The CDR3 totals 15 residues. The CDR3 region has the DNA TGCGCCAGCAGCCAAGATCAAGCCGGGCGTTACGAGCAGTACTTC. As protein: CASSQDQAGRYEQYF.

The rearrangement uses TRBV7-6 and TRBJ1-1; tentatively, D is TRBD1 (5 bases). Germline CDR1 and CDR2: SGHVS and FNYEAQ. This CDR3 has 15 amino acids. Trimming took off 5 bases at V and 5 bases at J, with 18 bases between the two ends. In DNA form, the CDR3 reads TGTGCCAGCAGCCTCCGGGACGGCCCTGGGACTGAAGCTTTCTTT. Its translation is CASSLRDGPGTEAFF.

Only a few counts were recorded for this clone. The V and J genes are TRBV10-3 and TRBJ1-1; 8 bases fit TRBD1. V dropped 6 bases and J dropped 2; count of bases not matched to a gene: 2. The CDR3 is 13 residues long. The germline V gene encodes CDR1 ENHRY and CDR2 SYGVKD. CDR3 residues: CAIRGQGNTEAFF. DNA of the CDR3: TGTGCCATCAGAGGACAGGGTAACACTGAAGCTTTCTTT.